These 6 T cell receptor beta chains originate from one sample sequenced in a study of siplizumab effects on memory and regulatory T cells. Assay used: immunoSEQ multiplex PCR; TCRdb lists only in-frame clones, some missing. Of roughly 120,000 clones listed, 90% to 95% were seen once; the top ten hold 1.5% to 2%. Material for sequencing was non-Treg CD4+ T cells sorted from blood. The receptors shown here come from a human donor in good health.

This chain joins TRBV18 and TRBJ2-1, with 10 positions matching TRBD1. CDR1 is KGHSH, CDR2 LQKENI, per germline. J was trimmed by 7 bases and V by 5 bases; bases with no gene match: 8. The CDR3 totals 15 residues. The CDR3 sequence is CASSTRQGAQNEQFF. The CDR3 DNA is TGTGCCAGCTCAACACGACAGGGGGCGCAGAATGAGCAGTTCTTC.

This clone came up a few times. The V gene is TRBV12-5, the J gene TRBJ1-6; tentative D call: TRBD1 (5 bases). The CDR3 consists of 14 residues. CDR1 LGHNT and CDR2 FRNRAP come from the germline V gene. The V gene lost 6 bases and the J gene lost 0 bases, with 6 bases spanning the gap. CDR3 DNA sequence: TGTGCTAGTGGGGACATCTCCTATAATTCACCCCTCCACTTT. Translating gives CASGDISYNSPLHF.

J is TRBJ2-3 and V is TRBV14; perhaps TRBD2 as D (6 bases). Germline CDR1 reads SGHDN; CDR2 reads FVKESK. The CDR3 spans 15 residues. With 4 bases removed from V and 0 bases from J, the gap between germline ends came to 11 bases. As DNA, the CDR3 is TGTGCCAGCAGCCCCTGGGCGGGGAGCACAGATACGCAGTATTTT. It is translated as CASSPWAGSTDTQYF.

The V call is TRBV6-6, the J call TRBJ1-2; D perhaps matches TRBD1 (6 bases). In germline, CDR1 is MNHNY, CDR2 SVGAGI (reference sequence). V lost 2 bases to trimming and J lost 4 bases, with 14 bases between them. This CDR3 contains 15 residues. The CDR3 sequence is CASSYGQGSGYGYTF. DNA for the CDR3: TGTGCCAGCAGTTACGGGCAGGGGTCCGGCTATGGCTACACCTTC.

CDR3 protein: CASSLTSGSTDTQYF. The CDR3 DNA is TGTGCCAGCTCACTGACTAGCGGAAGCACAGATACGCAGTATTTT. The chain carries TRBV18 and TRBJ2-3; 9 nucleotides agree with TRBD2. Germline assignment: CDR1 KGHSH and CDR2 LQKENI. The CDR3 has 15 residues. Trimming took 4 bases from V and 0 from J; bases not matched to a gene: 2.

The chain carries TRBV5-4 and TRBJ2-7; tentative D call: TRBD2 (5 bases). CDR1 and CDR2 from the germline V gene are SGHNT and YYREEE (reference sequence). The CDR3 extends over 15 amino acids. With 0 bases removed from V and 7 bases from J, the gap between germline ends came to 17 bases. The CDR3 loop reads CASSLVWTSTEEQYF. The DNA for the CDR3 is TGTGCCAGCAGCTTGGTTTGGACTTCTACCGAGGAGCAGTACTTC.